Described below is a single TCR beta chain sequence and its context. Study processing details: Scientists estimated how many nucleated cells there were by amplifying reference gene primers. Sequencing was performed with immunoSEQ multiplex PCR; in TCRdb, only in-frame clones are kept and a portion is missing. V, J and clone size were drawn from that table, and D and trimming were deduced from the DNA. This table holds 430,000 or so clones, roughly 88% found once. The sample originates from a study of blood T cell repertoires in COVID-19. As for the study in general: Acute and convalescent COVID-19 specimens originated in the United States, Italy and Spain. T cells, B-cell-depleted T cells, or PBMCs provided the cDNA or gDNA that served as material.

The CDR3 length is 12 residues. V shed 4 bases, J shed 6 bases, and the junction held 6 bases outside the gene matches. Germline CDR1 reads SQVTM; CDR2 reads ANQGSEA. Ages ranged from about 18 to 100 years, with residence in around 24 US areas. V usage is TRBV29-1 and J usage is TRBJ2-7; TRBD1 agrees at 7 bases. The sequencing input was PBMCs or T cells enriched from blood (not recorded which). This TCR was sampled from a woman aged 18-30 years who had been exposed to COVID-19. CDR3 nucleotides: TGCAGCGTTGCCAGGGGGAAAATCGAGCAGTACTTC. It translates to CSVARGKIEQYF.